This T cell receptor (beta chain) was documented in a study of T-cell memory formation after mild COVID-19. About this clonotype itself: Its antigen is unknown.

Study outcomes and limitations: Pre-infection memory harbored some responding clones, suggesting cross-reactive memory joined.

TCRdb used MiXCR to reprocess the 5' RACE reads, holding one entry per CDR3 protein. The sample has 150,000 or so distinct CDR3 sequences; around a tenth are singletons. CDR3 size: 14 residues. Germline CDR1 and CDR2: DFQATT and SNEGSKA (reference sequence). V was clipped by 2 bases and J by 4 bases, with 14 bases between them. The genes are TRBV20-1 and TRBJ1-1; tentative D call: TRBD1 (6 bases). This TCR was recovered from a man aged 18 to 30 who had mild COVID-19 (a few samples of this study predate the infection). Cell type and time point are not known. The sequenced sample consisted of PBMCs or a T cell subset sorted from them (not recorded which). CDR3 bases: TGCAGTGCTAGAAAATATGGGGGCGCCACTGAAGCTTTCTTT. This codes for CSARKYGGATEAFF.